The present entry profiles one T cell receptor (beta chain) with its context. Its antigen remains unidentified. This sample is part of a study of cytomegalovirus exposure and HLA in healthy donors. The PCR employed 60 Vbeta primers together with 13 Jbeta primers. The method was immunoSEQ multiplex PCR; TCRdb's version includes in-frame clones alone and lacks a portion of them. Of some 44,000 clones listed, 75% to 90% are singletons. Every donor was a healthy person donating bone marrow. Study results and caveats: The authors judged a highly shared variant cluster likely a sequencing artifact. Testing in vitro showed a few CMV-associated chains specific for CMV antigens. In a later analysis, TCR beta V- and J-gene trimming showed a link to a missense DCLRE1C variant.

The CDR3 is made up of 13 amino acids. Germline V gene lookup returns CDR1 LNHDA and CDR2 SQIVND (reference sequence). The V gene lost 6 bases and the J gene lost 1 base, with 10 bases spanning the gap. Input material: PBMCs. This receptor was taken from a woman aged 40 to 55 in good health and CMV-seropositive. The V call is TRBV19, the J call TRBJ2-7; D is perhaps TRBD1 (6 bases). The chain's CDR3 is CASSKGQSYEQYF. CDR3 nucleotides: TGTGCCAGTAGCAAAGGACAGTCCTACGAGCAGTACTTC.